The clone carrying this T cell receptor beta chain appeared many times. Antigen specificity is unknown. A NOSPECS grade of at least 4, a Clinical Activity Score of at least 3 and duration under 3 months were recorded in ophthalmopathy patients. TCR beta CDR3 regions were amplified from RNA transcripts. The HTBI primer set drove a first-round RT-PCR of the TCR CDR3. Each CDR3 protein gets one entry after TCRdb re-called the multiplex PCR reads with MiXCR. The sample carries a few hundred thousand distinct CDR3 sequences, 15% to 20% recorded once. The sample comes from a study of T cells in Graves' hyperthyroidism and ophthalmopathy. For the study at large: Peripheral blood sampling occurred at initial diagnosis, before any treatment. Study findings and constraints: The majority of expanded thyroid clonotypes above 0.001 also appeared in blood. Patients with ophthalmopathy were separated from those with stable hyperthyroidism by a 13 V-J model.

V was clipped by 7 bases and J by 3 bases, with 12 bases between them. This CDR3 is 14 amino acids long. The V gene's germline CDR1 is MNHNS and CDR2 SASEGT. The clonotype comes from a woman between 40 and 55 years old with Graves' ophthalmopathy. The sequencing sample was made of blood. V is TRBV6-1 and J is TRBJ2-2; D is undetermined. This CDR3 reads CASTLTSDTGELFF. The CDR3 nucleotides read TGTGCCAGCACCCTTACTTCGGACACCGGGGAGCTGTTTTTT.